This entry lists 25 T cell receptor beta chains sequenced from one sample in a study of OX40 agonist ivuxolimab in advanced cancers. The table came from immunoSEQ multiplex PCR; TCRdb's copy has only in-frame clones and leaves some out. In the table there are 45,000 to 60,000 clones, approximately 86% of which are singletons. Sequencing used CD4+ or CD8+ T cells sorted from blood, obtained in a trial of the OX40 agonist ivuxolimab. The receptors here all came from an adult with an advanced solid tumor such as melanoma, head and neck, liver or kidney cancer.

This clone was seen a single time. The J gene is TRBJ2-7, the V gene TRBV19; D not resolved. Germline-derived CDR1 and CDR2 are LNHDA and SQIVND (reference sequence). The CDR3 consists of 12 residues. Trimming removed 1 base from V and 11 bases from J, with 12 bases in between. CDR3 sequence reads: CASSIGTSAEYF. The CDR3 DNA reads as TGTGCCAGTAGTATAGGGACCTCCGCGGAGTACTTC.

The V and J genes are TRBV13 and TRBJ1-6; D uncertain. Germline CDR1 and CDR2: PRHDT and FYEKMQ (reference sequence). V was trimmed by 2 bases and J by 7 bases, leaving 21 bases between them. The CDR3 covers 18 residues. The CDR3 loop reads CASSLMLTPLAGNSPLHF. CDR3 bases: TGTGCCAGCAGCTTAATGTTGACACCCCTCGCCGGAAATTCACCCCTCCACTTT. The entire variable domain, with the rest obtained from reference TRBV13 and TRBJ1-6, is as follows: AAGVIQSPRHLIKEKRETATLKCYPIPRHDTVYWYQQGPGQDPQFLISFYEKMQSDKGSIPDRFSAQQFSDYHSELNMSSLELGDSALYFCASSLMLTPLAGNSPLHFGNGTRLTVT.

The CDR3 region has the DNA TGTGCCAGCATAACCTCTAGGTGTGTCGAGCAGTACTTC. Amino acids: CASITSRCVEQYF. The chain joins TRBV27 to TRBJ2-7; no firm D call. Germline values: CDR1 MNHEY, CDR2 SMNVEV (reference sequence). The CDR3 has 13 residues. V lost 7 bases and J lost 6, with 16 bases in between.

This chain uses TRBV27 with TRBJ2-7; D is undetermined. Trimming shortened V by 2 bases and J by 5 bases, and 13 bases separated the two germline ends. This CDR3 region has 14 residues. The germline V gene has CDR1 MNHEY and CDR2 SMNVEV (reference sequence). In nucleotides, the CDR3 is TGTGCCAGCAGTTTAGTACAGAGCCCCCACGAGCAGTACTTC. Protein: CASSLVQSPHEQYF.

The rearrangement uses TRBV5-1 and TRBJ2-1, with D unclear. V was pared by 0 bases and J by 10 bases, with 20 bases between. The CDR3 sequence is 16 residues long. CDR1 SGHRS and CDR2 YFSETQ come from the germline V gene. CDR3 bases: TGCGCCAGCAGCTTGGAAGCGTCGTTGGGCCGAAGCGAGCAGTTCTTC. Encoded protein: CASSLEASLGRSEQFF.

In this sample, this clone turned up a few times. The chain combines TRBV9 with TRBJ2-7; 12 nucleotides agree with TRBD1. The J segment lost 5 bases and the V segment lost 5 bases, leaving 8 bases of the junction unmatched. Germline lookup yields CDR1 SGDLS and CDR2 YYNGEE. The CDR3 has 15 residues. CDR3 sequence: CASSRSGTGGDEQYF. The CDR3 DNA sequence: TGTGCCAGCAGTCGATCAGGGACAGGGGGCGACGAGCAGTACTTC.

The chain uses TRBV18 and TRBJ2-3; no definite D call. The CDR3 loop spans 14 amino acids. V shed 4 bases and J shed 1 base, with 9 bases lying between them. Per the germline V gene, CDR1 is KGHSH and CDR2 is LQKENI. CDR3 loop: CASSQSIGTDTQYF. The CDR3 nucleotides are TGTGCCAGCTCACAGAGCATCGGCACAGATACGCAGTATTTT.

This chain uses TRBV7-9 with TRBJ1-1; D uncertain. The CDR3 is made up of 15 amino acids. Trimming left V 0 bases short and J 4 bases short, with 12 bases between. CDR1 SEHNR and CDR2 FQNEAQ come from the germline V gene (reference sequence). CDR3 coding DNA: TGTGCCAGCAGCTTAGCCTCGGTGACCGGCACTGAAGCTTTCTTT. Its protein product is CASSLASVTGTEAFF. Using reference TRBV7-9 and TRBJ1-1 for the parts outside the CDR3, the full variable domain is DTGVSQNPRHKITKRGQNVTFRCDPISEHNRLYWYRQTLGQGPEFLTYFQNEAQLEKSRLLSDRFSAERPKGSFSTLEIQRTEQGDSAMYLCASSLASVTGTEAFFGQGTRLTVV.

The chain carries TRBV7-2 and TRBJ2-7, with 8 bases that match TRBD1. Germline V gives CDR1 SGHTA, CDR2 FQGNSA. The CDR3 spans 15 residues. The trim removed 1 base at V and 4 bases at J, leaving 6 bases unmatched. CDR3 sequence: CASSLGGTGTYEQYF. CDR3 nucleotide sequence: TGTGCCAGCAGCTTAGGGGGGACAGGAACGTACGAGCAGTACTTC.

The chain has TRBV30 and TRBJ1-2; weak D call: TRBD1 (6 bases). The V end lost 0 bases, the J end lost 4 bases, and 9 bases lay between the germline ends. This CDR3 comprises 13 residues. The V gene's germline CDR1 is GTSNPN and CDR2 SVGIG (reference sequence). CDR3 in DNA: TGTGCCTGGAGTGTACAAGGGGGCTATGGCTACACCTTC. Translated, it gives CAWSVQGGYGYTF.

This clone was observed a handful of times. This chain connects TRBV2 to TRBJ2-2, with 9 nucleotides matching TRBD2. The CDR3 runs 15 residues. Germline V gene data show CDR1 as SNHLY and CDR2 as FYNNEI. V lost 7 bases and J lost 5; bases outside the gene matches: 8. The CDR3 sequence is CASKLTSGNTGELFF. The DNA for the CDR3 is TGTGCCAGCAAGTTGACTAGCGGAAATACCGGGGAGCTGTTTTTT.

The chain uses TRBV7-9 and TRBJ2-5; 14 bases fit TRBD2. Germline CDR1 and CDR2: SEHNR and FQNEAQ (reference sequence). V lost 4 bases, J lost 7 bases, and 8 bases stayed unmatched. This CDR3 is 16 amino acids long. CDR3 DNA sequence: TGTGCCAGCAGCTCGAGGACTAGCGGGAGGAGCGGGACCCAGTACTTC. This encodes CASSSRTSGRSGTQYF.

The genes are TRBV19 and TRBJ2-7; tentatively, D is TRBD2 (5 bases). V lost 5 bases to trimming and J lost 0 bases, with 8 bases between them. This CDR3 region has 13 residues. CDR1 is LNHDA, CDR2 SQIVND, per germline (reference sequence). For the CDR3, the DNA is TGTGCCAGTAGTGGGAGAATCTCCTACGAGCAGTACTTC. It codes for CASSGRISYEQYF.

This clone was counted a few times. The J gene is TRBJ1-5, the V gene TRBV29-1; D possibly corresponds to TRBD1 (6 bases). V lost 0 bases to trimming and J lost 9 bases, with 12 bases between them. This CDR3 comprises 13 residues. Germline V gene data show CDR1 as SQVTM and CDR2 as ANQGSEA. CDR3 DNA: TGCAGCGTTGAAGAAACAGGGAGGGGGCCCCAGCATTTT. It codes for CSVEETGRGPQHF.

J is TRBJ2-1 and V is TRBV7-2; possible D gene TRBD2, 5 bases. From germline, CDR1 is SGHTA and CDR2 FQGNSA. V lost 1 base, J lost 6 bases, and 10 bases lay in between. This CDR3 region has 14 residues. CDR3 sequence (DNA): TGTGCCAGCAGCTTAGGCGGGCCTACCAATGAGCAGTTCTTC. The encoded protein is CASSLGGPTNEQFF.

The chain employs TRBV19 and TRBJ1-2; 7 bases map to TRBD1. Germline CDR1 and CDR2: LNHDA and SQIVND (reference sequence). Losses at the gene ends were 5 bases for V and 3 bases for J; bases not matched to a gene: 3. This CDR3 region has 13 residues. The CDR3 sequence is CASSRQGDYGYTF. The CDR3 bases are TGTGCCAGTAGTCGGCAGGGGGACTATGGCTACACCTTC.

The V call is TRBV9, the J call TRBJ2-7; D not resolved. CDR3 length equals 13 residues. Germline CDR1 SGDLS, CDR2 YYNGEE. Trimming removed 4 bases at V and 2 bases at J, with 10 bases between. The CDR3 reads CASSPTPAYEQYF. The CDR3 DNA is TGTGCCAGCAGCCCGACTCCCGCCTACGAGCAGTACTTC.

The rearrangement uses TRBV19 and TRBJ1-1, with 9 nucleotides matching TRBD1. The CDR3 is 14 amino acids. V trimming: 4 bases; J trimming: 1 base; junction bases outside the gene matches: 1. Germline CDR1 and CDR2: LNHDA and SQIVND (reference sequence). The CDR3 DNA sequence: TGTGCCAGTAGTAAGGGACAGGGGAACACTGAAGCTTTCTTT. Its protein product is CASSKGQGNTEAFF.

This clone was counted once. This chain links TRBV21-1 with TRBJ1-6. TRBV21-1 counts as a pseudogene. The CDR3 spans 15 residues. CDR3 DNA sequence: TGTGCCAGCAGCCCCCGAGGGGGGGGGCAATCACCCCTCCACTTT. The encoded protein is CASSPRGGGQSPLHF.

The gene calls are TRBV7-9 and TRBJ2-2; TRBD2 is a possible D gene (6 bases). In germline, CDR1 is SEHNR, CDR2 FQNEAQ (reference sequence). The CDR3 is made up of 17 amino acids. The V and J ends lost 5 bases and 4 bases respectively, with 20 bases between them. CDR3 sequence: CASSLPRTGTSTGELFF. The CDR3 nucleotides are TGTGCCAGCAGCCTACCCCGAACCGGGACTTCCACCGGGGAGCTGTTTTTT.

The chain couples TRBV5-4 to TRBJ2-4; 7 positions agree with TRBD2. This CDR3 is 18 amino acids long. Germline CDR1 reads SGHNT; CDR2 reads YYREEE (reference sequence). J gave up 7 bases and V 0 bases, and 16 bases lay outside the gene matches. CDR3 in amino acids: CASSLVGSSGGVVNIQYF. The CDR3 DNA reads TGTGCCAGCAGCTTGGTAGGGTCTAGCGGAGGGGTAGTGAACATTCAGTACTTC.

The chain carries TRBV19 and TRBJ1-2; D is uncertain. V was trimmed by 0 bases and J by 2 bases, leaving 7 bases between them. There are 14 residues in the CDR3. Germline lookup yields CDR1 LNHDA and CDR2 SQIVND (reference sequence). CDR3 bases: TGTGCCAGTAGTATAGAGTCGGGGAACTATGGCTACACCTTC. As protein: CASSIESGNYGYTF. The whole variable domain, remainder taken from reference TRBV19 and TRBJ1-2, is DGGITQSPKYLFRKEGQNVTLSCEQNLNHDAMYWYRQDPGQGLRLIYYSQIVNDFQKGDIAEGYSVSREKKESFPLTVTSAQKNPTAFYLCASSIESGNYGYTFGSGTRLTVV.

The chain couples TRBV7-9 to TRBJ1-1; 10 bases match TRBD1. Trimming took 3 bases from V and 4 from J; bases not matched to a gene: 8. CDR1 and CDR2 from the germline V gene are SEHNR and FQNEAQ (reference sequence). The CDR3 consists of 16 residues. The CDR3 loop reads CASSLMTGGAGTEAFF. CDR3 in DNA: TGTGCCAGCAGCTTGATGACAGGGGGCGCGGGCACTGAAGCTTTCTTT.

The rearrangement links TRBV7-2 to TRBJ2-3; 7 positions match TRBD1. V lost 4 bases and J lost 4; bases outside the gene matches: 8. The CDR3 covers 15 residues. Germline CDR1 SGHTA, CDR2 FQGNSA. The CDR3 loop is CASSSQTGLADTQYF. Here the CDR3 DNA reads TGTGCCAGCAGCTCCCAGACAGGGCTCGCAGATACGCAGTATTTT.

For the CDR3, the DNA is TGTGCCTGGAGAGACCGACGAGGTTTGCAAGAGACCCAGTACTTC. This encodes CAWRDRRGLQETQYF. This chain joins TRBV30 and TRBJ2-5; no firm D call. The CDR3 loop spans 15 amino acids. Germline-derived CDR1 and CDR2 are GTSNPN and SVGIG (reference sequence). V shed 3 bases and J shed 2 bases, with 16 bases lying between them.